The 12 T cell receptor beta chains below come from one sample, sequenced in a study of T cell changes during pregnancy in multiple sclerosis. Clones were sequenced by immunoSEQ multiplex PCR, and TCRdb holds only the in-frame ones, with some missing. Of about 49,000 clones listed, 90% were seen once; the top ten hold 5% to 5.5%. This material consisted of peripheral blood, taken after pregnancy. Receptor source: a female donor in good health, enrolled as a control in a pregnancy study.

This clone occurred once. The chain carries TRBV2 and TRBJ2-3, with D perhaps TRBD2 (6 bases). This CDR3 region has 14 residues. Trimming removed 7 bases at V and 4 bases at J, with 15 bases between. Germline V gives CDR1 SNHLY, CDR2 FYNNEI. The CDR3 is CASTVREIADTQYF. The CDR3 DNA reads TGTGCCAGCACGGTTCGGGAGATCGCAGATACGCAGTATTTT.

V gene TRBV28 combines with J gene TRBJ2-7; no clear D gene. The CDR3 length is 14 residues. The V gene's germline CDR1 is MDHEN and CDR2 SYDVKM. V was trimmed by 2 bases and J by 0 bases, leaving 8 bases between them. CDR3 bases: TGTGCCAGCAGTTTAACGGGTAGCTCCTACGAGCAGTACTTC. Protein sequence: CASSLTGSSYEQYF.

The V and J genes are TRBV7-9 and TRBJ2-7; 11 positions match TRBD2. J was trimmed by 4 bases and V by 3 bases; bases with no gene match: 11. The CDR3 consists of 17 residues. CDR1 and CDR2 from the germline V gene are SEHNR and FQNEAQ (reference sequence). The CDR3 reads CASSFGSGRGVGYEQYF. The CDR3 DNA reads TGTGCCAGCAGCTTCGGTAGCGGGAGGGGGGTAGGGTACGAGCAGTACTTC. Full variable domain (missing parts from reference TRBV7-9 and TRBJ2-7): DTGVSQNPRHKITKRGQNVTFRCDPISEHNRLYWYRQTLGQGPEFLTYFQNEAQLEKSRLLSDRFSAERPKGSFSTLEIQRTEQGDSAMYLCASSFGSGRGVGYEQYFGPGTRLTVT.

This chain connects TRBV7-9 to TRBJ1-4; 9 nucleotides match TRBD1. From germline, CDR1 is SEHNR and CDR2 FQNEAQ (reference sequence). The CDR3 runs 15 residues. V gave up 4 bases and J gave up 4 bases; unmatched junction bases: 4. The CDR3 spells CASSSGQGLNEKLFF. The CDR3 nucleotides read TGTGCCAGCAGCTCGGGACAGGGTCTTAATGAAAAACTGTTTTTT.

The chain carries TRBV4-3 and TRBJ2-1, with D possibly TRBD2 on 5 matching bases. The CDR3 runs 14 residues. Per germline, CDR1 LGHNA and CDR2 YSLEER. Trimming left V 1 base short and J 6 bases short, with 10 bases between. For the CDR3, the DNA is TGCGCCAGCAGCCAAGGAACCACTAGCAATGAGCAGTTCTTC. Amino acid sequence: CASSQGTTSNEQFF.

The rearrangement uses TRBV12-5 and TRBJ2-5; 7 nucleotides match TRBD1. The CDR3 runs to 17 residues. Trimming removed 0 bases from V and 1 base from J; junction bases left unmatched: 8. The germline gives CDR1 LGHNT, CDR2 FRNRAP. CDR3 in amino acids: CASGLVQIGTAQETQYF. In DNA, the CDR3 is TGTGCTAGTGGTTTGGTACAGATCGGGACAGCCCAAGAGACCCAGTACTTC.

This chain joins TRBV19 and TRBJ1-6, with D tentatively TRBD1 (5 bases). V lost 5 bases and J lost 7, with 12 bases in between. The CDR3 is made up of 14 amino acids. From germline, CDR1 is LNHDA and CDR2 SQIVND (reference sequence). CDR3 nucleotide sequence: TGTGCCAGTAGTTCCGGGACTCCCAATTCACCCCTCCACTTT. Residues: CASSSGTPNSPLHF.

This chain connects TRBV15 to TRBJ1-1; D is unclear. CDR1 is LNHNV, CDR2 YYDKDF, per germline (reference sequence). V was pared by 1 base and J by 1 base, with 7 bases between. The CDR3 covers 14 residues. CDR3: CATSRAAENTEAFF. CDR3 nucleotide sequence: TGTGCCACCAGCAGAGCGGCGGAGAACACTGAAGCTTTCTTT.

V gene TRBV7-7 combines with J gene TRBJ1-1; TRBD1 might be the D (5 bases). Per the germline V gene, CDR1 is SSHAT and CDR2 is FNYEAQ (reference sequence). V shed 6 bases and J shed 0 bases, with 8 bases lying between them. CDR3 size: 13 residues. The CDR3 loop is CASSLDMNTEAFF. The CDR3 DNA follows: TGTGCCAGCAGTTTGGACATGAACACTGAAGCTTTCTTT. Drawing the rest from reference TRBV7-7 and TRBJ1-1, the complete variable domain is GAGVSQSPRYKVTKRGQDVTLRCDPISSHATLYWYQQALGQGPEFLTYFNYEAQPDKSGLPSDRFSAERPEGSISTLTIQRTEQRDSAMYRCASSLDMNTEAFFGQGTRLTVV.

The J gene is TRBJ2-7, the V gene TRBV4-1, with D possibly TRBD2 on 5 matching bases. Germline values: CDR1 MGHRA, CDR2 YSYEKL. CDR3 length: 16 amino acids. V lost 4 bases to trimming and J lost 3 bases, with 19 bases between them. The chain's CDR3 is CASSPSLSGSRYEQYF. The DNA of the CDR3 is TGCGCCAGCAGCCCGTCCCTTTCGGGGTCGCGCTACGAGCAGTACTTC.

V is TRBV6-1 and J is TRBJ1-1; D is undetermined. Trimming left V 7 bases short and J 8 bases short, with 20 bases between. The CDR3 contains 14 residues. CDR1 is MNHNS and CDR2 is SASEGT in the germline V gene. The CDR3 region is CASIFDMGLREAFF. In DNA, the CDR3 is TGTGCCAGCATTTTCGACATGGGCCTTAGGGAAGCTTTCTTT.

This clone was observed a single time. This rearrangement joins TRBV6-6 to TRBJ1-5; 7 bases line up with TRBD1. Germline assignment: CDR1 MNHNY and CDR2 SVGAGI (reference sequence). V lost 0 bases, J lost 6 bases, and 2 bases stayed unmatched. There are 14 residues in the CDR3. DNA for the CDR3: TGTGCCAGCAGTTACTCTCAGGGGGGTCAGCCCCAGCATTTT. Protein sequence: CASSYSQGGQPQHF.